This TCR beta chain was captured by sequencing in a study of post-analysis software for immune sequencing data. Details on this clonotype: The germline gene is not matched at one end of the junction; a read error may be the cause.

Built from TCR beta cDNA, the libraries had unique molecular identifiers in them. TCRdb reanalysed the PCR reads using MiXCR and keeps one entry per CDR3 protein. The profile shows around 260,000 distinct CDR3 sequences, 36% of them singletons. Sample: blood. This sequence originates from a girl aged 10-17 years with multiple sclerosis.

CDR3 loop: CAGSLIPSTANYGYTF. The CDR3 nucleotides are TGTGCCGGCAGTCTCATCCCCTCGACAGCCAACTATGGCTACACCTTC. The V call is TRBV28, the J call TRBJ1-2; possible D gene TRBD1, 5 bases. This CDR3 has 16 residues. The V gene's germline CDR1 is MDHEN and CDR2 SYDVKM.